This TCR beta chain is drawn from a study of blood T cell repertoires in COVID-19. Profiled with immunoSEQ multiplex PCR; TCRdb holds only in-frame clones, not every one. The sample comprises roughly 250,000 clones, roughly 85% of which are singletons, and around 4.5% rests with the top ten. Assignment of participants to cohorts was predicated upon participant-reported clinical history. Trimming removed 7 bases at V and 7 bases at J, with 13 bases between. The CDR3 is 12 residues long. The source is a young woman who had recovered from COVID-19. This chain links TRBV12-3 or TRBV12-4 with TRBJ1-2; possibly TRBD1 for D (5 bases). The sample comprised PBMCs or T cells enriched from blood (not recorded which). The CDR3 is CASTPPGGGYTF. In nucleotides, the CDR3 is TGTGCCAGCACCCCCCCCGGGGGTGGCTACACCTTC.